These 17 T cell receptor beta chains were all obtained from the same sample, sequenced in a study of type 1 and type 2 diabetes patients. Genomic DNA was the PCR template. A primer set of 30 forward and 13 reverse primers amplified the CDR3. From the multiplex PCR reads, TCRdb called clonotypes with MiXCR, one entry per CDR3 protein. Of about 250,000 distinct CDR3 sequences listed, over 45% are singletons. Sequenced: peripheral blood mononuclear cells (PBMCs). The source is a man between 18 and 35 years old with type 2 diabetes.

The rearrangement joins TRBV7-8 to TRBJ2-1, with D maybe TRBD2 (5 bases). The CDR3 has 15 residues. V was clipped by 1 base and J by 1 base, with 8 bases between them. Germline lookup yields CDR1 SGHVS and CDR2 FQNEAQ. The CDR3 region is CASSLVPGSYNEQFF. For the CDR3, the DNA is TGTGCCAGCAGCTTAGTTCCGGGGTCCTACAATGAGCAGTTCTTC. Variable domain in full (rest from reference TRBV7-8 and TRBJ2-1): GAGVSQSPRYKVAKRGQDVALRCDPISGHVSLFWYQQALGQGPEFLTYFQNEAQLDKSGLPSDRFFAERPEGSVSTLKIQRTQQEDSAVYLCASSLVPGSYNEQFFGPGTRLTVL.

The rearrangement uses TRBV29-1 and TRBJ2-2, with D maybe TRBD1 (6 bases). Germline V CDR1 and CDR2: SQVTM, ANQGSEA. V was pared by 2 bases and J by 1 base, with 11 bases between. The CDR3 is 15 amino acids. The DNA of the CDR3 is TGCAGCGTTGAATGGGCCAGGGGGAACACCGGGGAGCTGTTTTTT. This gives the protein CSVEWARGNTGELFF.

The CDR3 nucleotides read TGTGCCAGTAGTATGATGTCAGGGGGACACTACGAGCAGTACTTC. Amino acids: CASSMMSGGHYEQYF. The rearrangement joins TRBV19 to TRBJ2-7, with 7 bases aligning to TRBD1. CDR1 is LNHDA, CDR2 SQIVND, per germline (reference sequence). Trimming cost V 3 bases and J 3 bases; bases outside gene matches: 8. The CDR3 consists of 15 residues. Looking up the rest from reference TRBV19 and TRBJ2-7 gives the full variable domain: DGGITQSPKYLFRKEGQNVTLSCEQNLNHDAMYWYRQDPGQGLRLIYYSQIVNDFQKGDIAEGYSVSREKKESFPLTVTSAQKNPTAFYLCASSMMSGGHYEQYFGPGTRLTVT.

This rearrangement joins TRBV29-1 to TRBJ2-3, with D possibly TRBD2 on 5 matching bases. V was pared by 7 bases and J by 0 bases, with 14 bases between. Germline lookup yields CDR1 SQVTM and CDR2 ANQGSEA. CDR3 length: 14 residues. CDR3 sequence (DNA): TGCAGCGGAAGGCTGAGGGCGAGCACAGATACGCAGTATTTT. Its translation: CSGRLRASTDTQYF.

In regard to this clonotype: At one end the junction does not follow the germline gene, possibly because of a read error. This chain links TRBV5-1 with TRBJ2-7, with D possibly TRBD1 on 6 matching bases. The CDR3 loop spans 13 amino acids. CDR1 and CDR2 from the germline V gene are SGHRS and YFSETQ. Written as DNA, the CDR3 is TGTGCCAGCGGCGGACAGAGATACTACGAGCAGTACTTC. Protein sequence: CASGGQRYYEQYF.

This clonotype was seen a handful of times. The rearrangement uses TRBV7-3 and TRBJ2-7; D assignment may be TRBD1 or TRBD2 (5 bases each). This CDR3 has 14 residues. V was cut by 5 bases and J by 1 base, with 12 bases left in between. The germline gives CDR1 SGHTA, CDR2 FQGTGA. The CDR3 spells CASSPIGGSYEQYF. The CDR3, as DNA: TGTGCCAGCAGCCCGATTGGGGGTTCCTACGAGCAGTACTTC.

J is TRBJ2-2 and V is TRBV2; 11 bases are a match to TRBD1. The CDR3 sequence is 16 residues long. The trim removed 1 base at V and 7 bases at J, leaving 5 bases unmatched. CDR1 and CDR2 (germline): SNHLY, FYNNEI. The CDR3: CASSEVGQGVVGELFF. DNA of the CDR3: TGTGCCAGCAGTGAAGTGGGACAGGGGGTTGTCGGGGAGCTGTTTTTT. Combining the CDR3 with reference TRBV2 and TRBJ2-2 gives the whole variable domain EPEVTQTPSHQVTQMGQEVILRCVPISNHLYFYWYRQILGQKVEFLVSFYNNEISEKSEIFDDQFSVERPDGSNFTLKIRSTKLEDSAMYFCASSEVGQGVVGELFFGEGSRLTVL.

The sample holds a few counts of this clonotype. The V and J genes are TRBV6-6 and TRBJ2-7, with TRBD1 matching over 9 bases. CDR3 length: 15 residues. The V and J ends lost 0 bases and 7 bases, in that order; junction bases with no gene match: 7. The germline V gene encodes CDR1 MNHNY and CDR2 SVGAGI (reference sequence). The CDR3 protein is CASSYSGTGRIEQYF. CDR3 nucleotide sequence: TGTGCCAGCAGTTACTCGGGGACAGGGCGTATTGAGCAGTACTTC.

J is TRBJ1-1 and V is TRBV30, with D maybe TRBD1 (5 bases). Trimming pared 3 bases from V and 7 bases from J, leaving 18 bases between. The CDR3 spans 14 residues. CDR1 and CDR2 from the germline V gene are GTSNPN and SVGIG (reference sequence). Here the CDR3 reads CAWSGGQDAGEAFF. Here the CDR3 DNA reads TGTGCCTGGAGCGGGGGTCAGGACGCGGGTGAAGCTTTCTTT. Complete variable domain (other parts from reference TRBV30 and TRBJ1-1): SQTIHQWPATLVQPVGSPLSLECTVEGTSNPNLYWYRQAAGRGLQLLFYSVGIGQISSEVPQNLSASRPQDRQFILSSKKLLLSDSGFYLCAWSGGQDAGEAFFGQGTRLTVV.

A word on this clonotype: A much larger clonotype is one base distant, so this may be a read error. The chain has TRBV2 and TRBJ2-7, with no clear D. The CDR3 is 16 amino acids. The germline V and J ends were trimmed by 3 bases and 4 bases, with 19 bases remaining between them. Germline CDR1 SNHLY, CDR2 FYNNEI. The CDR3, as DNA: TGTGCCAGCAGTGACGAGAACGGAGCAGCCTCTTACGAGCAGTACTTC. Protein: CASSDENGAASYEQYF.

This clonotype turned up a few times. The CDR3 protein is CAIKSGDRGSYGYTF. In DNA, the CDR3 is TGTGCCATCAAATCGGGGGACAGGGGCTCCTATGGCTACACCTTC. The chain recombines TRBV7-6 with TRBJ1-2; 10 bases fit TRBD1. The germline CDR1 and CDR2 sequences are SGHVS and FNYEAQ. The CDR3 sequence is 15 residues long. Germline trimming cut 10 bases from V and 4 bases from J; bases unmatched to any gene: 12.

This rearrangement joins TRBV6-5 to TRBJ2-2; weak D call: TRBD1 (5 bases). Trimming pared 5 bases from V and 0 bases from J, leaving 10 bases between. This CDR3 comprises 15 residues. Germline V CDR1 and CDR2: MNHEY, SVGAGI. The CDR3 DNA sequence: TGTGCCAGCAGTCCCAAGACAGCGAACACCGGGGAGCTGTTTTTT. Translating it yields CASSPKTANTGELFF.

The chain recombines TRBV28 with TRBJ1-6; 7 bases fit TRBD1. This CDR3 is built from 14 residues. Trimming cost V 7 bases and J 10 bases; bases outside gene matches: 10. Germline lookup yields CDR1 MDHEN and CDR2 SYDVKM. The CDR3 bases are TGTGCCAGCACCACCGGACAGGCGCCGTCACCCCTCCACTTT. Translated, it gives CASTTGQAPSPLHF.

The chain has TRBV5-1 and TRBJ2-7; D gene unclear. The CDR3 has 14 amino acids. Trimming left V 7 bases short and J 0 bases short, with 14 bases between. Per the germline V gene, CDR1 is SGHRS and CDR2 is YFSETQ. In DNA, the CDR3 is TGCGCCAGCCGCCCTGGCTGGGACTCCTACGAGCAGTACTTC. This codes for CASRPGWDSYEQYF.

This clonotype appeared a few times. The chain uses TRBV6-5 and TRBJ2-7; 11 nucleotides match TRBD2. Germline lookup yields CDR1 MNHEY and CDR2 SVGAGI. The CDR3 is 16 amino acids. V gave up 6 bases and J gave up 3 bases; unmatched junction bases: 10. The CDR3 region has the DNA TGTGCCAGCAGCCGAGGTTTGACTAGCGGGGTCTACGAGCAGTACTTC. Amino acids: CASSRGLTSGVYEQYF.

This clonotype was observed a single time. This chain connects TRBV5-1 to TRBJ1-2; perhaps TRBD1 as D (6 bases). Germline loops: CDR1 SGHRS, CDR2 YFSETQ. V was clipped by 4 bases and J by 0 bases, with 19 bases between them. This CDR3 contains 17 residues. CDR3 residues: CASSPLQGANTNYGYTF. CDR3 bases: TGCGCCAGCAGCCCATTACAGGGCGCTAATACTAACTATGGCTACACCTTC.

This chain connects TRBV30 to TRBJ1-1, with D hard to call. CDR1 is GTSNPN, CDR2 SVGIG, per germline (reference sequence). V lost 0 bases and J 2 bases, leaving 7 bases between the germline ends. CDR3 length equals 13 residues. CDR3 sequence (DNA): TGTGCCTGGAGTGTGCGGGAAAACACTGAAGCTTTCTTT. This sequence encodes CAWSVRENTEAFF.